These 12 T cell receptor beta chains were sequenced from one sample in a study of cytomegalovirus exposure and HLA in healthy donors. Amplification used 60 Vbeta primers and 13 Jbeta primers. Sequencing used immunoSEQ multiplex PCR; TCRdb keeps in-frame clones, though not all of them. The data show some 65,000 clones, around 68% seen once. Material: PBMCs. The receptors stem from a woman in her thirties in good health and CMV-seronegative.

The chain's CDR3 is CSVMEEWTEAFF. The CDR3 bases are TGCAGCGTCATGGAGGAGTGGACTGAAGCTTTCTTT. This rearrangement joins TRBV29-1 to TRBJ1-1, with no clear D. The V and J ends lost 6 bases and 5 bases respectively, with 13 bases between them. This CDR3 comprises 12 residues. The germline gives CDR1 SQVTM, CDR2 ANQGSEA. The full variable domain, completed using reference TRBV29-1 and TRBJ1-1, is SAVISQKPSRDICQRGTSLTIQCQVDSQVTMMFWYRQQPGQSLTLIATANQGSEATYESGFVIDKFPISRPNLTFSTLTVSNMSPEDSSIYLCSVMEEWTEAFFGQGTRLTVV.

The chain is built from TRBV30 and TRBJ1-5; maybe TRBD1 (5 bases). Germline lookup yields CDR1 GTSNPN and CDR2 SVGIG (reference sequence). Trimming shortened V by 4 bases and J by 4 bases, and 14 bases separated the two germline ends. The CDR3 has 14 amino acids. The CDR3 DNA reads TGTGCCTGGAATATAGGGGCCATTAATCAGCCCCAGCATTTT. Its translation: CAWNIGAINQPQHF.

The chain joins TRBV7-2 to TRBJ1-2, with TRBD1 identical over 7 bases. The junction had 2 bases not matched to a gene; V was cut back by 3 bases and J by 7 bases. The CDR3 has 12 amino acids. Germline V lookup: CDR1 SGHTA, CDR2 FQGNSA. The CDR3 here is CASSFDRAGYTF. The CDR3 region has the DNA TGTGCCAGCAGCTTTGACAGGGCTGGCTACACCTTC.

This clone has only one observation. This chain uses TRBV6-1 with TRBJ2-7; D unresolved. The CDR3 runs 15 residues. The V end was cut by 1 base, the J end by 0 bases, with 10 bases between. Germline lookup yields CDR1 MNHNS and CDR2 SASEGT. The CDR3: CASSEGSLSSYEQYF. The CDR3 DNA reads as TGTGCCAGCAGTGAAGGGAGCTTGAGCTCCTACGAGCAGTACTTC.

This chain links TRBV29-1 with TRBJ1-1; a possible D gene is TRBD1 (6 bases). The CDR3 contains 12 residues. The germline CDR1 and CDR2 sequences are SQVTM and ANQGSEA. The V and J ends lost 4 bases and 3 bases respectively, with 9 bases between them. The CDR3 loop reads CSVGGGDTEAFF. The CDR3 bases are TGCAGCGTTGGAGGGGGTGACACTGAAGCTTTCTTT.

The chain employs TRBV11-3 and TRBJ2-1; D perhaps matches TRBD2 (7 bases). The CDR3 is made up of 16 amino acids. In germline, CDR1 is SGHNT, CDR2 YENEEA. The V gene lost 0 bases and the J gene lost 7 bases, with 16 bases spanning the gap. DNA of the CDR3: TGTGCCAGCAGCTTAGATAGGGGGGAGGGGTTGAATGAGCAGTTCTTC. Protein: CASSLDRGEGLNEQFF.

The rearrangement links TRBV5-1 to TRBJ1-5; TRBD1 agrees at 10 bases. This CDR3 comprises 15 residues. The V and J ends lost 2 bases and 11 bases, in that order; junction bases with no gene match: 10. The V gene's germline CDR1 is SGHRS and CDR2 YFSETQ. The CDR3 DNA sequence: TGCGCCAGCAGCTTATCCGGGACAGGGGAAGAGGCCCAGCATTTT. Protein product: CASSLSGTGEEAQHF.

The genes are TRBV25-1 and TRBJ1-2, with 11 bases fitting TRBD1. CDR3 length equals 14 residues. From germline, CDR1 is MGHDK and CDR2 SYGVNS. Trimming at V came to 6 bases and at J to 4 bases, leaving 4 bases not matched to a gene. The CDR3 here is CASRAGTGGYGYTF. The CDR3 nucleotides are TGTGCCAGCAGGGCCGGGACAGGGGGCTATGGCTACACCTTC.

This clone came up a few times. For the CDR3, the DNA is TGTGCCTGGAGTGTGACAGAAGGGGAAAAACTGTTTTTT. This encodes CAWSVTEGEKLFF. The chain employs TRBV30 and TRBJ1-4; tentatively, D is TRBD1 (5 bases). Per the germline V gene, CDR1 is GTSNPN and CDR2 is SVGIG (reference sequence). V was shortened by 0 bases and J by 8 bases, with 10 bases between the two germline ends. The CDR3 spans 13 residues.

In this sample, this clone turned up a few times. This chain links TRBV4-1 with TRBJ1-4, with D possibly being TRBD1 (5 bases). CDR3 length: 17 residues. Germline V CDR1 and CDR2: MGHRA, YSYEKL. V shed 5 bases and J shed 8 bases, with 24 bases lying between them. The CDR3 protein is CASSSPAQGSGREKLFF. The CDR3 DNA reads TGCGCCAGCAGCTCTCCGGCCCAGGGTAGCGGACGGGAAAAACTGTTTTTT.

This sequence joins TRBV2 and TRBJ2-7; 7 bases are shared with TRBD2. Looked up from germline, CDR1 is SNHLY and CDR2 is FYNNEI. This CDR3 has 12 amino acids. V shed 4 bases, J shed 7 bases, and the junction held 4 bases outside the gene matches. CDR3 nucleotides: TGTGCCAGCAGTGTGGGAGGGGAAGAGCAGTACTTC. This translates into CASSVGGEEQYF.

The chain links TRBV5-1 to TRBJ1-2, with 7 bases identical to TRBD1. Germline values: CDR1 SGHRS, CDR2 YFSETQ. The CDR3 extends over 14 amino acids. V dropped 4 bases and J dropped 10; count of bases not matched to a gene: 13. The CDR3 reads CASSKGTEMVDYTF. In DNA form, the CDR3 reads TGCGCCAGCAGCAAAGGGACAGAAATGGTAGACTACACCTTC.